The T cell receptor (beta chain) under discussion was sequenced for a study of control samples from healthy donors and cancer patients. Data came from immunoSEQ multiplex PCR; TCRdb stores just in-frame clones and leaves some out. The top ten clones hold 1.5% to 2% of a sample with about 190,000 clones, approximately 91% of them seen once. Germline loops: CDR1 SGDLS, CDR2 YYNGEE. The CDR3 extends over 14 amino acids. V was cut by 0 bases and J by 6 bases, with 12 bases left in between. The sequence came from a man aged 30-40 years in good health. The specimen sequenced was blood. The gene calls are TRBV9 and TRBJ1-1; no firm D call. The CDR3 sequence is CASSVAEFVPEAFF. In nucleotides, the CDR3 is TGTGCCAGCAGCGTAGCGGAGTTTGTACCTGAAGCTTTCTTT.